These 27 T cell receptor beta chains were all obtained from the same sample, sequenced in a study of blood T cell repertoires in COVID-19. The method was immunoSEQ multiplex PCR; TCRdb's version includes in-frame clones alone and lacks a portion of them. Of some 200,000 clones detected, around 95% appear once; the ten largest clones hold about 0.76%. The sequenced material came from peripheral blood. The source of these receptors is a man between 25 and 39 years old with COVID-19, enrolled during active disease.

CDR3 coding DNA: TGTGCCAGCAACGACAGGGCGGATTCACCCCTCCACTTT. Its translation is CASNDRADSPLHF. The rearrangement links TRBV6-5 to TRBJ1-6; 7 bases align to TRBD1. J was trimmed by 8 bases and V by 7 bases; bases with no gene match: 5. The V gene's germline CDR1 is MNHEY and CDR2 SVGAGI. The CDR3 consists of 13 residues.

This chain connects TRBV7-9 to TRBJ2-7; TRBD2 agrees at 9 bases. CDR1 is SEHNR, CDR2 FQNEAQ, per germline (reference sequence). The CDR3 totals 17 residues. The V gene end was trimmed by 1 base and the J gene end by 3 bases; junction bases not matched to a gene: 10. CDR3 amino acids: CASSLGGQGLALYEQYF. The CDR3 bases are TGTGCCAGCAGCTTAGGTGGGCAGGGACTAGCTCTCTACGAGCAGTACTTC.

V is TRBV7-9 and J is TRBJ2-5; 11 bases line up with TRBD2. Trimming cost V 3 bases and J 0 bases; bases outside gene matches: 3. Germline CDR1 SEHNR, CDR2 FQNEAQ (reference sequence). CDR3 length: 16 residues. CDR3 nucleotides: TGTGCCAGCAGCTTCGGACTAGCGGGTTACCAAGAGACCCAGTACTTC. The encoded protein is CASSFGLAGYQETQYF.

The chain has TRBV11-3 and TRBJ2-3, with D unresolved. The CDR3 extends over 12 amino acids. Germline V gene sequence: CDR1 SGHNT, CDR2 YENEEA. V was pared by 3 bases and J by 1 base, with 2 bases between. CDR3 amino acids: CASSFGTDTQYF. The CDR3 DNA reads TGTGCCAGCAGCTTCGGCACAGATACGCAGTATTTT.

The chain uses TRBV7-2 and TRBJ1-1, with 7 bases that match TRBD1. The CDR3 is 15 amino acids. Germline-derived CDR1 and CDR2 are SGHTA and FQGNSA. J was trimmed by 5 bases and V by 5 bases; bases with no gene match: 11. For the CDR3, the DNA is TGTGCCAGCAGCCCGATAGGGGGCAGGGGGACTGAAGCTTTCTTT. This sequence encodes CASSPIGGRGTEAFF. The whole variable domain, remainder taken from reference TRBV7-2 and TRBJ1-1, is GAGVSQSPSNKVTEKGKDVELRCDPISGHTALYWYRQSLGQGLEFLIYFQGNSAPDKSGLPSDRFSAERTGGSVSTLTIQRTQQEDSAVYLCASSPIGGRGTEAFFGQGTRLTVV.

This clone was found once. The chain employs TRBV3-1 (or the pseudogene TRBV3-2) and TRBJ2-3; no clear D. Germline values: CDR1 LGHDT, CDR2 YNNKEL (reference sequence). Between the trimmed V and J ends, which lost 4 bases and 1 base, there was a span of 9 bases. CDR3 length: 14 amino acids. CDR3 in amino acids: CASSPNARTDTQYF. The CDR3 nucleotides are TGTGCCAGCAGCCCCAATGCGCGCACAGATACGCAGTATTTT.

The V gene is TRBV4-1, the J gene TRBJ2-1; 8 nucleotides match TRBD2. The CDR3 covers 19 residues. The germline V gene has CDR1 MGHRA and CDR2 YSYEKL. The trim removed 0 bases at V and 1 base at J, leaving 11 bases unmatched. The CDR3 is CASSQDGFLTGGSYNEQFF. The CDR3, as DNA: TGCGCCAGCAGCCAAGATGGGTTCTTAACGGGGGGGTCCTACAATGAGCAGTTCTTC.

The J gene is TRBJ2-7, the V gene TRBV12-5; 9 positions match TRBD1. V shed 5 bases, J shed 5 bases, and the junction held 10 bases outside the gene matches. The length of the CDR3 is 15 residues. The germline V gene has CDR1 LGHNT and CDR2 FRNRAP. Written as DNA, the CDR3 is TGTGCTAGTGGTCCCAAGGACAGGGGAGTAGACGAGCAGTACTTC. It yields the protein CASGPKDRGVDEQYF. The variable domain in full, completed from reference TRBV12-5 and TRBJ2-7, reads DARVTQTPRHKVTEMGQEVTMRCQPILGHNTVFWYRQTMMQGLELLAYFRNRAPLDDSGMPKDRFSAEMPDATLATLKIQPSEPRDSAVYFCASGPKDRGVDEQYFGPGTRLTVT.

The table lists this clone with a count of one. This sequence joins TRBV5-1 and TRBJ1-1, with unresolved D. CDR3 length: 13 residues. Germline CDR1 is SGHRS and CDR2 is YFSETQ. The V and J ends lost 0 bases and 5 bases respectively, with 8 bases between them. This chain's CDR3 is CASSLARNTEAFF. Here the CDR3 DNA reads TGCGCCAGCAGCTTGGCGCGGAATACTGAAGCTTTCTTT.

The chain employs TRBV4-2 and TRBJ1-2, with 7 bases lining up with TRBD1. The CDR3 length is 18 residues. Germline V gene lookup returns CDR1 LGHNA and CDR2 YNFKEQ. V gave up 0 bases and J gave up 4 bases; unmatched junction bases: 14. CDR3 region: CASSQDVGGGPPIYGYTF. The CDR3 DNA sequence: TGTGCCAGCAGCCAAGATGTAGGAGGGGGCCCTCCGATCTATGGCTACACCTTC.

The chain combines TRBV6-2 or TRBV6-3 with TRBJ1-5; possibly TRBD1 for D (6 bases). Germline loops: CDR1 MNHEY, CDR2 SVGEGT. The germline V and J ends were trimmed by 4 bases and 1 base, with 11 bases remaining between them. The CDR3 covers 15 residues. The CDR3 spells CASSSTGLSNQPQHF. The CDR3 DNA is TGTGCCAGCAGTTCGACAGGTCTCAGCAATCAGCCCCAGCATTTT.

The rearrangement uses TRBV18 and TRBJ2-5, with 12 bases aligning to TRBD1. This CDR3 region has 18 residues. Germline-derived CDR1 and CDR2 are KGHSH and LQKENI. V was clipped by 6 bases and J by 5 bases; unmatched bases: 16. The CDR3 bases are TGTGCCAGCTCGCCGACAGAGTTGGGGACAGGGGGCGCGGAGACCCAGTACTTC. This codes for CASSPTELGTGGAETQYF.

In its sample, this clone was seen once. V and J are TRBV5-6 and TRBJ1-3; the D is unclear. Trimming removed 3 bases at V and 6 bases at J, with 7 bases between. Germline CDR1 is SGHDT and CDR2 is YYEEEE. The CDR3 loop spans 12 amino acids. The CDR3 DNA reads TGTGCCAGCAGCTCGAGGGAAAACACCATATATTTT. This sequence encodes CASSSRENTIYF.

The V and J genes are TRBV9 and TRBJ2-1; 12 bases are shared with TRBD1. Trimming at V came to 4 bases and at J to 15 bases, leaving 14 bases not matched to a gene. This CDR3 has 15 amino acids. Germline loops: CDR1 SGDLS, CDR2 YYNGEE. This CDR3 reads CASSPGQGATSRWFF. The CDR3 DNA reads as TGTGCCAGCAGCCCGGGACAGGGGGCGACCTCCCGGTGGTTCTTC.

This chain joins TRBV7-9 and TRBJ1-2; tentative D call: TRBD1 (5 bases). The CDR3 has 15 amino acids. Germline lookup yields CDR1 SEHNR and CDR2 FQNEAQ (reference sequence). Deletions cut 1 base from V and 2 bases from J, with 11 bases between. This CDR3 is CASSLVEGTNYGYTF. The DNA for the CDR3 is TGTGCCAGCAGCTTAGTGGAGGGGACGAACTATGGCTACACCTTC.

This sequence joins TRBV6-5 and TRBJ1-2, with TRBD1 matching 7 bases. Germline V gives CDR1 MNHEY, CDR2 SVGAGI. With V trimmed by 6 bases and J by 5 bases, 9 bases remained unmatched. This CDR3 has 14 amino acids. DNA for the CDR3: TGTGCCAGCAGCCCGAGACAGGGAGAATATGGCTACACCTTC. Translating it yields CASSPRQGEYGYTF.

The rearrangement joins TRBV7-2 to TRBJ2-2; 9 positions match TRBD2. J lost 4 bases, V lost 5 bases, and 5 bases had no gene match. The CDR3 runs to 15 residues. In germline, CDR1 is SGHTA, CDR2 FQGNSA. The CDR3 sequence is CASSPKGLATGELFF. DNA for the CDR3: TGTGCCAGCAGCCCGAAGGGACTAGCCACCGGGGAGCTGTTTTTT.

This chain connects TRBV29-1 to TRBJ1-6; 9 bases match TRBD1. The length of the CDR3 is 13 residues. V shed 6 bases and J 6 bases; nucleotides not matched to a gene: 3. Per germline, CDR1 SQVTM and CDR2 ANQGSEA. The CDR3 DNA reads TGCAGCGTCCAGACAGGGGGTAATTCACCCCTCCACTTT. It encodes CSVQTGGNSPLHF.

This chain uses TRBV5-6 with TRBJ1-1; a possible D gene is TRBD1 (5 bases). This CDR3 comprises 13 residues. Trimming cost V 6 bases and J 0 bases, with 9 bases left between them. Germline V gene sequence: CDR1 SGHDT, CDR2 YYEEEE. This chain's CDR3 is CASTGQLNTEAFF. CDR3 nucleotides: TGTGCCAGCACCGGACAACTGAACACTGAAGCTTTCTTT.

In its sample, this clone was seen once. V is TRBV3-1 (or the pseudogene TRBV3-2) and J is TRBJ2-5, with 7 bases lining up with TRBD1. Germline loops: CDR1 LGHDT, CDR2 YNNKEL (reference sequence). CDR3 length equals 16 residues. Trimming took 4 bases from V and 4 from J; bases not matched to a gene: 12. CDR3 nucleotides: TGTGCCAGCAGCCTGCGGACGGGACAGAGGGGAGAGACCCAGTACTTC. Translated, it gives CASSLRTGQRGETQYF.

V gene TRBV2 combines with J gene TRBJ2-2; no reliable D call. This CDR3 has 15 amino acids. The V gene's germline CDR1 is SNHLY and CDR2 FYNNEI. Trimming took 8 bases from V and 1 from J, leaving 14 bases between them. The CDR3 spells CASVSGSKNTGELFF. In DNA, the CDR3 is TGTGCCAGCGTTTCCGGGTCGAAGAACACCGGGGAGCTGTTTTTT.

V usage is TRBV5-1 and J usage is TRBJ2-4; 10 bases are shared with TRBD1. Germline CDR1 SGHRS, CDR2 YFSETQ. The J segment lost 1 base and the V segment lost 4 bases, leaving 5 bases of the junction unmatched. CDR3 length equals 16 residues. CDR3 protein: CASSETGGFAKNIQYF. CDR3 DNA sequence: TGCGCCAGCAGCGAGACAGGGGGCTTCGCCAAAAACATTCAGTACTTC.

A single count supports this clone. CDR3 loop: CAMGQGEDTQYF. The CDR3 nucleotides are TGTGCCATGGGACAGGGCGAAGATACGCAGTATTTT. J is TRBJ2-3 and V is TRBV5-4, with TRBD1 matching 9 bases. Germline CDR1 reads SGHNT; CDR2 reads YYREEE (reference sequence). J gave up 5 bases and V 9 bases, and 4 bases lay outside the gene matches. This CDR3 region has 12 residues.

The gene calls are TRBV10-3 and TRBJ2-1, with 9 bases lining up with TRBD2. V shed 2 bases and J 6 bases; nucleotides not matched to a gene: 14. The CDR3 has 18 residues. Germline V gives CDR1 ENHRY, CDR2 SYGVKD. Here the CDR3 DNA reads TGTGCCATCAGTGAGACACCGAAACTTACTAGCGGGTCCAATGAGCAGTTCTTC. It translates to CAISETPKLTSGSNEQFF.

This sequence joins TRBV5-4 and TRBJ2-2; 8 nucleotides agree with TRBD1. The CDR3 has 15 amino acids. Germline V CDR1 and CDR2: SGHNT, YYREEE (reference sequence). V shed 1 base, J shed 5 bases, and the junction held 4 bases outside the gene matches. The CDR3 DNA is TGTGCCAGCAGCTTGAGGACAGGGCTTACCGGGGAGCTGTTTTTT. It specifies CASSLRTGLTGELFF.

The rearrangement links TRBV5-1 to TRBJ1-6; no clear D. The CDR3 loop spans 14 amino acids. V was trimmed by 2 bases and J by 4 bases, leaving 7 bases between them. The V gene's germline CDR1 is SGHRS and CDR2 YFSETQ. The CDR3 DNA reads as TGCGCCAGCAGCTTAGGAGAGTATAATTCACCCCTCCACTTT. Translated, it gives CASSLGEYNSPLHF.

The chain is built from TRBV5-4 and TRBJ2-7; TRBD1 agrees at 8 bases. V lost 3 bases and J lost 7; bases outside the gene matches: 6. The CDR3 is 13 residues long. From germline, CDR1 is SGHNT and CDR2 YYREEE (reference sequence). CDR3 in amino acids: CASSSDRVVEQYF. CDR3 sequence (DNA): TGTGCCAGCAGCTCGGACAGGGTTGTTGAGCAGTACTTC.